This T cell receptor (beta chain) was found in a study of graft-versus-host responses after intestinal transplantation. Whole-study context: The transplants performed in recipients were multivisceral, liver-intestinal, or isolated intestinal. After anti-thymocyte globulin induction, recipients took tacrolimus and steroids for three to four years.

Worth noting for this clone: The antigen remains undetermined.

Here immunoSEQ multiplex PCR was the method, and the copy in TCRdb shows in-frame clones only, minus some. The repertoire has 65,000 to 90,000 clones, around 90% of them found once; the top ten carry 2% to 3%. The CDR3 is 16 residues long. The germline gives CDR1 MNHEY, CDR2 SMNVEV (reference sequence). Trimming left V 5 bases short and J 3 bases short, with 18 bases between. Study results and limitations: GvH clones surfaced in recipient marrow, some emerging earlier in ileum or blood. Early post-transplant HvG declines were associated with peak circulating GvH clone levels.

Specimen: unstimulated CD8+ T cells sorted from spleen or lymph node cells, collected before intestinal transplant. The genes are TRBV27 and TRBJ2-3, with D perhaps matching TRBD2 (7 bases). The source is a human donor who received an intestinal transplant. CDR3 sequence (DNA): TGTGCCAGCAGTCCGGCCCCAGGGGAGGGGACAGATACGCAGTATTTT. Translation gives CASSPAPGEGTDTQYF.